These T cell receptor beta chains were read from a single sample in a study of Graves' ophthalmopathy and Graves' hyperthyroidism. TCRdb re-analysed the multiplex PCR reads in MiXCR, keeping a single row per CDR3 protein. The table includes around 1,200,000 distinct CDR3 sequences, 35% to 40% detected once. Sample: peripheral blood or thyroid tissue (not recorded which). The source is an adult man with Graves' hyperthyroidism. Both conserved end residues are part of each CDR3. The D gene is left open where the match is weak. Clone size is stated in some rows and not others, as once, few, many or a class when expanded.

CDR3nt: TGTGCCAGCTCACCTGGGACAGGGGGCGCAAAACTGTTTTTT
CDR3aa: CASSPGTGGAKLFF
d_gene: TRBD1
v_gene: TRBV18
abundance: NA
j_gene: TRBJ1-4

CDR3nt: TGTGCCAGCTCGAAGCGGGGTCCCTACGAGCAGTACTTC
CDR3aa: CASSKRGPYEQYF
d_gene: TRBD2
v_gene: TRBV14
abundance: many
j_gene: TRBJ2-7

CDR3nt: TGTGCCAGCAGCGGACAGTCAAGCTCTGGGGCCAACGTCCTGACTTTC
CDR3aa: CASSGQSSSGANVLTF
d_gene: NA
v_gene: TRBV11-2
abundance: many
j_gene: TRBJ2-6

CDR3nt: TGCGCCAGCAGGTCTCAGAAACACACCGGGGAGCTGTTTTTT
CDR3aa: CASRSQKHTGELFF
d_gene: NA
v_gene: TRBV10-1
abundance: many
j_gene: TRBJ2-2

CDR3nt: TGTGCCAGCAGAAGGGGGGACCCTACTCGCGAGCAGTACTTC
CDR3aa: CASRRGDPTREQYF
d_gene: NA
v_gene: TRBV6-5
abundance: many
j_gene: TRBJ2-7

CDR3nt: TGTGCCAGCAGTGAATCCCTCGGTCCTGGGGCCAACGTCCTGACTTTC
CDR3aa: CASSESLGPGANVLTF
d_gene: NA
v_gene: TRBV25-1
abundance: many
j_gene: TRBJ2-6

CDR3nt: TGTGCCAGCAGTTTATTTGCGGGAAGGGGCACTGAAGCTTTCTTT
CDR3aa: CASSLFAGRGTEAFF
d_gene: NA
v_gene: TRBV12-3/TRBV12-4
abundance: NA
j_gene: TRBJ1-1

CDR3nt: TGTGCCAGCAGTCCTCAGGGGGTATTCTACGAGCAGTACTTC
CDR3aa: CASSPQGVFYEQYF
d_gene: TRBD1
v_gene: TRBV10-2
abundance: NA
j_gene: TRBJ2-7

CDR3nt: TGTGCCAGCAGCTTGATTGGGACAGGAATTGGAGAGACCCAGTACTTC
CDR3aa: CASSLIGTGIGETQYF
d_gene: TRBD1
v_gene: TRBV5-6
abundance: many
j_gene: TRBJ2-5

CDR3nt: TGTGCCAGCAGCGTAGAGGGAGGGTACCCTGGAAACACCATATATTTT
CDR3aa: CASSVEGGYPGNTIYF
d_gene: NA
v_gene: TRBV9
abundance: NA
j_gene: TRBJ1-3

CDR3nt: TGTGCCAGCAGTGATATTTCGGCGGGGTCACCCCTCCACTTT
CDR3aa: CASSDISAGSPLHF
d_gene: NA
v_gene: TRBV25-1
abundance: NA
j_gene: TRBJ1-6

CDR3nt: TGTGCCAGCAGTCCGGACGGGCCAATGGAGACCCAGTACTTC
CDR3aa: CASSPDGPMETQYF
d_gene: NA
v_gene: TRBV27
abundance: few
j_gene: TRBJ2-5

CDR3nt: TGTGCCTGTCAGGCCGGGGAGCTGTTTTTT
CDR3aa: CACQAGELFF
d_gene: NA
v_gene: TRBV2
abundance: few
j_gene: TRBJ2-2

CDR3nt: TGTGCCATCAGTGAGTCATCAGGGGAACGACAGCCCCAGCATTTT
CDR3aa: CAISESSGERQPQHF
d_gene: NA
v_gene: TRBV10-3
abundance: NA
j_gene: TRBJ1-5

CDR3nt: TGTGCCAGCAGCTTAGTGGGGAACACCGGGGACAGGGAAAAAGAGACCCAGTACTTC
CDR3aa: CASSLVGNTGDREKETQYF
d_gene: TRBD1
v_gene: TRBV7-2
abundance: NA
j_gene: TRBJ2-5

CDR3nt: TGTGCCAGCAGTGCTCGCCGGACAGGTCGGGTGGATTCACCCCTCCACTTT
CDR3aa: CASSARRTGRVDSPLHF
d_gene: TRBD1
v_gene: TRBV25-1
abundance: NA
j_gene: TRBJ1-6

CDR3nt: TGTGCCAGCAGCCCCAGGTTGAACTATGGCTACACCTTC
CDR3aa: CASSPRLNYGYTF
d_gene: NA
v_gene: TRBV14
abundance: many
j_gene: TRBJ1-2

CDR3nt: TGTGTCAGCAGTTCGGGGAAGGCCGGGGAGCTGTTTTTT
CDR3aa: CVSSSGKAGELFF
d_gene: NA
v_gene: TRBV12-3/TRBV12-4
abundance: NA
j_gene: TRBJ2-2

CDR3nt: TGCAGTGCTAGAGCCCCAGATATCACTGAAGCTTTCTTT
CDR3aa: CSARAPDITEAFF
d_gene: NA
v_gene: TRBV20-1
abundance: many
j_gene: TRBJ1-1

CDR3nt: TGTGCCAGCAGCAAGAGGGGTGGGGAGCTGTTTTTT
CDR3aa: CASSKRGGELFF
d_gene: NA
v_gene: TRBV7-9
abundance: many
j_gene: TRBJ2-2

CDR3nt: TGCGCCAGCAGCCCCCAGGGGTCGATTAAAACCGGGGAGCTGTTTTTT
CDR3aa: CASSPQGSIKTGELFF
d_gene: NA
v_gene: TRBV5-1
abundance: few
j_gene: TRBJ2-2

CDR3nt: TGTGCCAGCAGCCAAGAGGAGGGGACTGGGGCCAACGTCCTGACTTTC
CDR3aa: CASSQEEGTGANVLTF
d_gene: NA
v_gene: TRBV4-2
abundance: few
j_gene: TRBJ2-6

CDR3nt: TGTGCCAGCAGCCCCGGGACACAAACCGGGGAGCTGTTTTTT
CDR3aa: CASSPGTQTGELFF
d_gene: NA
v_gene: TRBV7-2
abundance: few
j_gene: TRBJ2-2

CDR3nt: TGTGCCAGCTCGGAGCGGACCTACGAGCAGTACTTC
CDR3aa: CASSERTYEQYF
d_gene: NA
v_gene: TRBV2
abundance: many
j_gene: TRBJ2-7

CDR3nt: TGCAGCTTGTTCGCGGGAGCTGGGGCCAACGTCCTGACTTTC
CDR3aa: CSLFAGAGANVLTF
d_gene: TRBD2
v_gene: TRBV29-1
abundance: NA
j_gene: TRBJ2-6

CDR3nt: TGTGCCAGCAGGCGGACTCTACAAGAGACCCAGTACTTC
CDR3aa: CASRRTLQETQYF
d_gene: NA
v_gene: TRBV12-3/TRBV12-4
abundance: few
j_gene: TRBJ2-5

CDR3nt: TGCGCCAGCAGCCAAGATATTTTGGGGAGTAGTAGCTATGGCTACACCTTC
CDR3aa: CASSQDILGSSSYGYTF
d_gene: NA
v_gene: TRBV4-3
abundance: few
j_gene: TRBJ1-2

CDR3nt: TGCAGTGCTAGACGGGGAGGCGCCAACGTCCTGACTTTC
CDR3aa: CSARRGGANVLTF
d_gene: NA
v_gene: TRBV20-1
abundance: many
j_gene: TRBJ2-6

CDR3nt: TGTGCCACCAGCATATCCAATGAGCAGTTCTTC
CDR3aa: CATSISNEQFF
d_gene: NA
v_gene: TRBV15
abundance: NA
j_gene: TRBJ2-1

CDR3nt: TGCAGTGCCGGGACAGGGGGATTGGGGACCCAGTACTTC
CDR3aa: CSAGTGGLGTQYF
d_gene: TRBD1
v_gene: TRBV20-1
abundance: few
j_gene: TRBJ2-5

CDR3nt: TGCAGCGTCGGGCACGATTACACTGAAGCTTTC
CDR3aa: CSVGHDYTEAF
d_gene: NA
v_gene: TRBV29-1
abundance: NA
j_gene: TRBJ2-6

CDR3nt: NA
CDR3aa: CSVAVGVWSCFF
d_gene: NA
v_gene: TRBV29-1
abundance: NA
j_gene: TRBJ2-2

CDR3nt: TGTGCCAGCAGTCGGCGGGAGAACGGTGACGGGGAGCTGTTTTTT
CDR3aa: CASSRRENGDGELFF
d_gene: TRBD2
v_gene: TRBV7-7
abundance: many
j_gene: TRBJ2-2

CDR3nt: TGTGCCAGCAGCCGAATCGACAGCAATGAGCAGTTCTTC
CDR3aa: CASSRIDSNEQFF
d_gene: NA
v_gene: TRBV14
abundance: NA
j_gene: TRBJ2-1

CDR3nt: TGTGCCAGCAGTGTTGAGGACGGCTACACCTTC
CDR3aa: CASSVEDGYTF
d_gene: NA
v_gene: TRBV2
abundance: many
j_gene: TRBJ1-2

CDR3nt: TGTGCCAGCAGCCCAGGGGTGGCCAGGGGGCTTGGCGGCTACACCTTC
CDR3aa: CASSPGVARGLGGYTF
d_gene: TRBD1
v_gene: TRBV7-2
abundance: NA
j_gene: TRBJ1-2

CDR3nt: TGTGCCAGCAGCGAGGATTCTTACCCTTCCTACGAGCAGTACTTC
CDR3aa: CASSEDSYPSYEQYF
d_gene: NA
v_gene: TRBV28
abundance: few
j_gene: TRBJ2-7

CDR3nt: TGTGCCAGCCAAGGACAGAACTATGGCTACACCTTC
CDR3aa: CASQGQNYGYTF
d_gene: NA
v_gene: TRBV11-1
abundance: many
j_gene: TRBJ1-2

CDR3nt: TGCAGTGCTAGTGGGGACAGCATCTTTCAAGAGACCCAGTACTTC
CDR3aa: CSASGDSIFQETQYF
d_gene: TRBD1
v_gene: TRBV20-1
abundance: NA
j_gene: TRBJ2-5

CDR3nt: TGTGCCAGCAGTTACTCCACCGAGCATTCACCCCTCCACTTT
CDR3aa: CASSYSTEHSPLHF
d_gene: NA
v_gene: TRBV28
abundance: few
j_gene: TRBJ1-6